This T cell receptor beta chain was recorded in a study of post-analysis software for immune sequencing data. Turning to the study itself: The disease courses covered relapsing-remitting, secondary progressive and progressive-relapsing multiple sclerosis.

Included in the TCR beta cDNA libraries were unique molecular identifiers. Some 500,000 cDNA molecules were recovered from an input of roughly 0.85 to 10 million T cells. TCRdb re-called the PCR reads through MiXCR, storing one row per CDR3 protein. The table lists hundreds of thousands of distinct CDR3 sequences, approximately 38% of them singletons. CDR1 is MNHNY, CDR2 SVGAGI, per germline (reference sequence). With 2 bases removed from V and 2 bases from J, the gap between germline ends came to 11 bases. This CDR3 comprises 15 residues. To note about this clonotype: Its antigen is undetermined.

Study-level results: Five or six TRBV segments, TRBV5-6, TRBV5-1 and TRBV20-1 among them, were found more frequent in patients than controls. When the samples were clustered directly with F measure, those that had been prepared in the same batch showed strong co-clustering. Normalized Chao1 diversity was significantly reduced in patients versus controls.

Specimen: blood. V gene TRBV6-6 combines with J gene TRBJ2-3; D is possibly TRBD2 (7 bases). The receptor was isolated from a girl aged 5 to 17 with multiple sclerosis. For the CDR3, the DNA is TGTGCCAGCAGTTACGGGAGGGGGAACACAGATACGCAGTATTTT. It codes for CASSYGRGNTDTQYF.